This entry lists 31 T cell receptor beta chains sequenced from one sample in a study of shared clonotypes between healthy human individuals. Sequencing used immunoSEQ multiplex PCR; TCRdb keeps in-frame clones, though not all of them. The data hold 2 million to 2.5 million clones, with roughly 92% observed a single time. Sequencing used naive CD4+ T cells from PBMCs. Subset defined: CD45RA+ positively selected. These receptors came from a man aged 18 to 30 in good health. Some clones in this sample may be carry-over from other donors' samples.

The genes are TRBV28 and TRBJ2-2, with 7 positions matching TRBD2. Trimming removed 2 bases from V and 1 base from J; junction bases left unmatched: 1. This CDR3 is built from 15 residues. Germline lookup yields CDR1 MDHEN and CDR2 SYDVKM. The CDR3 here is CASSLPGGNTGELFF. CDR3 sequence (DNA): TGTGCCAGCAGTTTACCGGGAGGGAACACCGGGGAGCTGTTTTTT.

A note on this clone: This sample also contains other DNA sequences that code for the same CDR3. The V and J genes are TRBV30 and TRBJ2-3; TRBD2 might be the D (6 bases). Germline V CDR1 and CDR2: GTSNPN, SVGIG (reference sequence). The V and J ends lost 0 bases and 1 base respectively, with 8 bases between them. CDR3 size: 14 residues. CDR3 coding DNA: TGTGCCTGGAGTGTAAGGAGGGGCACAGATACGCAGTATTTT. Translating it yields CAWSVRRGTDTQYF.

In the case of this clone: Other DNA sequences in this specimen translate into the identical CDR3. The chain links TRBV2 to TRBJ2-3; D not resolved. Trimming shortened V by 5 bases and J by 3 bases, and 6 bases separated the two germline ends. Germline-derived CDR1 and CDR2 are SNHLY and FYNNEI. The CDR3 is 12 residues long. This CDR3 reads CASSPGTDTQYF. The DNA of the CDR3 is TGTGCCAGCAGTCCAGGAACAGATACGCAGTATTTT.

The chain joins TRBV5-1 to TRBJ1-3, with D unclear. Between the trimmed V and J ends, which lost 3 bases and 0 bases, there was a span of 10 bases. Germline V gives CDR1 SGHRS, CDR2 YFSETQ. This CDR3 is built from 15 residues. DNA for the CDR3: TGCGCCAGCAGCTCCGACCAGAGCTCTGGAAACACCATATATTTT. Translation: CASSSDQSSGNTIYF. The entire variable domain, with the rest obtained from reference TRBV5-1 and TRBJ1-3, is as follows: KAGVTQTPRYLIKTRGQQVTLSCSPISGHRSVSWYQQTPGQGLQFLFEYFSETQRNKGNFPGRFSGRQFSNSRSEMNVSTLELGDSALYLCASSSDQSSGNTIYFGEGSWLTVV.

V gene TRBV5-1 combines with J gene TRBJ2-7; no clear D gene. This CDR3 contains 13 residues. Trimming took off 4 bases at V and 2 bases at J, with 10 bases between the two ends. The germline V gene has CDR1 SGHRS and CDR2 YFSETQ. DNA for the CDR3: TGCGCCAGCAGCGCTGGACGTCCCTACGAGCAGTACTTC. This encodes CASSAGRPYEQYF.

The chain carries TRBV5-1 and TRBJ2-1, with 7 bases that match TRBD1. J lost 2 bases, V lost 0 bases, and 5 bases had no gene match. Germline V CDR1 and CDR2: SGHRS, YFSETQ. This CDR3 region has 16 residues. The CDR3 protein is CASSLAQGYPYNEQFF. Written as DNA, the CDR3 is TGCGCCAGCAGCTTGGCACAGGGGTACCCCTACAATGAGCAGTTCTTC.

The chain recombines TRBV11-3 with TRBJ2-1; 8 positions match TRBD2. The CDR3 covers 18 residues. Trimming removed 1 base from V and 2 bases from J; junction bases left unmatched: 10. Germline V gene data show CDR1 as SGHNT and CDR2 as YENEEA. DNA for the CDR3: TGTGCCAGCAGCTTAGGACAGGCAGCGGGAGAAACCTACAATGAGCAGTTCTTC. It codes for CASSLGQAAGETYNEQFF.

The gene calls are TRBV5-1 and TRBJ2-5; 7 bases match TRBD1. The end of the DNA is better explained by TRBJ2-7, so the J call may be wrong. The CDR3 is 15 amino acids. Germline CDR1 is SGHRS and CDR2 is YFSETQ. This chain's CDR3 is CASSLGTGALYEQYF. CDR3 nucleotide sequence: TGCGCCAGCAGCTTGGGCACAGGGGCCTTATACGAGCAGTACTTC.

The rearrangement links TRBV27 to TRBJ1-2; D might be TRBD1 (6 bases). This CDR3 region has 14 residues. Germline CDR1 reads MNHEY; CDR2 reads SMNVEV (reference sequence). V was shortened by 7 bases and J by 6 bases, with 18 bases between the two germline ends. For the CDR3, the DNA is TGTGCCAGCACTTCCCGGGGGGCGCGAAATGGCTACACCTTC. Amino acids: CASTSRGARNGYTF.

This chain connects TRBV4-1 to TRBJ2-1; TRBD1 aligns across 10 bases. The CDR3 has 16 residues. CDR1 MGHRA and CDR2 YSYEKL come from the germline V gene. The V segment lost 4 bases and the J segment 7 bases; nucleotides outside the gene matches: 10. The CDR3, as DNA: TGCGCCAGCAGCCCCACCGGGACAGGGGTTAGGAATGAGCAGTTCTTC. This gives the protein CASSPTGTGVRNEQFF.

The chain uses TRBV27 and TRBJ2-5, with 10 bases aligning to TRBD2. Looked up from germline, CDR1 is MNHEY and CDR2 is SMNVEV (reference sequence). The trim removed 5 bases at V and 5 bases at J, leaving 14 bases unmatched. The CDR3 extends over 17 amino acids. The CDR3 coding sequence is TGTGCCAGCAGTCCCATAGCGGGAGGAGGTCCCGGGGAGACCCAGTACTTC. Its protein is CASSPIAGGGPGETQYF.

The V and J genes are TRBV11-2 and TRBJ2-3; D not certain. The germline V gene has CDR1 SGHAT and CDR2 FQNNGV. With 5 bases removed from V and 0 bases from J, the gap between germline ends came to 6 bases. The CDR3 runs 13 residues. CDR3 sequence reads: CASSQESTDTQYF. CDR3 sequence (DNA): TGTGCCAGCAGCCAGGAGAGCACAGATACGCAGTATTTT.

V is TRBV2 and J is TRBJ2-5; TRBD1 is a possible D gene (5 bases). This CDR3 has 13 amino acids. The V and J ends lost 6 bases and 5 bases respectively, with 13 bases between them. Germline V gene lookup returns CDR1 SNHLY and CDR2 FYNNEI. CDR3 DNA: TGTGCCAGCAGGGCTAGGGGTAGGGAGACCCAGTACTTC. It is translated as CASRARGRETQYF. Full variable domain (rest looked up from reference TRBV2 and TRBJ2-5): EPEVTQTPSHQVTQMGQEVILRCVPISNHLYFYWYRQILGQKVEFLVSFYNNEISEKSEIFDDQFSVERPDGSNFTLKIRSTKLEDSAMYFCASRARGRETQYFGPGTRLLVL.

The chain joins TRBV7-8 to TRBJ2-7, with 8 bases that match TRBD1. The CDR3 consists of 16 residues. CDR1 is SGHVS and CDR2 is FQNEAQ in the germline V gene. V lost 3 bases, J lost 1 base, and 8 bases stayed unmatched. CDR3 loop: CASSFDPTGVSYEQYF. CDR3 coding DNA: TGTGCCAGCAGCTTCGATCCGACAGGGGTTTCCTACGAGCAGTACTTC. Based on the CDR3 plus reference TRBV7-8 and TRBJ2-7, the full variable domain is GAGVSQSPRYKVAKRGQDVALRCDPISGHVSLFWYQQALGQGPEFLTYFQNEAQLDKSGLPSDRFFAERPEGSVSTLKIQRTQQEDSAVYLCASSFDPTGVSYEQYFGPGTRLTVT.

The CDR3, as DNA: TGTGCTAGTGGTTTGGCTAGCGGGAGACCAGATACGCAGTATTTT. Encoded protein: CASGLASGRPDTQYF. The V call is TRBV12-5, the J call TRBJ2-3; 10 bases map to TRBD2. Germline values: CDR1 LGHNT, CDR2 FRNRAP. CDR3 length: 15 amino acids. The trim removed 1 base at V and 4 bases at J, leaving 2 bases unmatched.

The V call is TRBV19, the J call TRBJ2-1; 9 bases agree with TRBD2. V gave up 2 bases and J gave up 2 bases; unmatched junction bases: 4. The CDR3 length is 16 residues. Germline CDR1 LNHDA, CDR2 SQIVND (reference sequence). The CDR3 DNA is TGTGCCAGTAGTATATTAGGCGGGAGGGCCTACAATGAGCAGTTCTTC. It is translated as CASSILGGRAYNEQFF.

The J gene is TRBJ1-1, the V gene TRBV27; no clear D gene. The germline V gene encodes CDR1 MNHEY and CDR2 SMNVEV (reference sequence). Trimming removed 5 bases from V and 2 bases from J, with 12 bases in between. The CDR3 is made up of 14 amino acids. The CDR3 bases are TGTGCCAGCAGTAAACCCCCCTTAAACACTGAAGCTTTCTTT. This gives the protein CASSKPPLNTEAFF.

A single count supports this clone. The rearrangement links TRBV7-9 to TRBJ2-7, with 7 nucleotides matching TRBD1. Trimming removed 1 base from V and 1 base from J; junction bases left unmatched: 4. The CDR3 length is 15 residues. Germline-derived CDR1 and CDR2 are SEHNR and FQNEAQ (reference sequence). The CDR3 here is CASSLGGGASYEQYF. The DNA for the CDR3 is TGTGCCAGCAGCTTAGGAGGGGGCGCGTCCTACGAGCAGTACTTC.

This rearrangement joins TRBV10-3 to TRBJ1-1; 7 positions agree with TRBD1. The CDR3 is 16 amino acids. Trimming removed 11 bases from V and 5 bases from J; junction bases left unmatched: 20. Germline V lookup: CDR1 ENHRY, CDR2 SYGVKD. CDR3 residues: CASTAARDRVGTEAFF. CDR3 DNA sequence: TGTGCCTCCACCGCGGCCCGAGACAGGGTTGGAACTGAAGCTTTCTTT.

The chain uses TRBV6-5 and TRBJ1-1; TRBD1 aligns across 10 bases. CDR3 length: 15 amino acids. In germline, CDR1 is MNHEY, CDR2 SVGAGI. Trimming at V came to 7 bases and at J to 7 bases, leaving 12 bases not matched to a gene. CDR3 sequence reads: CASTLRQGAQSEAFF. The CDR3 DNA sequence: TGTGCCAGCACCCTACGACAGGGGGCGCAGAGTGAAGCTTTCTTT.

The chain combines TRBV5-1 with TRBJ2-5; D might be TRBD1 (6 bases). This CDR3 contains 16 residues. Germline V gene data show CDR1 as SGHRS and CDR2 as YFSETQ. Trimming cost V 3 bases and J 7 bases, with 22 bases left between them. The CDR3 bases are TGCGCCAGCAGCTGGGTACAGGGAATTGGATATGCGACCCAGTACTTC. This codes for CASSWVQGIGYATQYF.

The chain has TRBV5-1 and TRBJ1-3; unclear D gene. The CDR3 spans 18 residues. The germline V gene has CDR1 SGHRS and CDR2 YFSETQ. Trimming pared 0 bases from V and 0 bases from J, leaving 16 bases between. CDR3 sequence (DNA): TGCGCCAGCAGCTTGGATCAGCGATCCAGTGCCTCTGGAAACACCATATATTTT. It specifies CASSLDQRSSASGNTIYF.

Concerning this clone itself: The sample contains more than one DNA sequence encoding this CDR3. V is TRBV19 and J is TRBJ2-7; 7 nucleotides match TRBD1. The germline V gene has CDR1 LNHDA and CDR2 SQIVND (reference sequence). J was trimmed by 4 bases and V by 2 bases; bases with no gene match: 2. CDR3 length: 13 residues. The CDR3 sequence: CASSIRGQYEQYF. CDR3 bases: TGTGCCAGTAGTATAAGGGGGCAATACGAGCAGTACTTC.

V gene TRBV5-1 combines with J gene TRBJ2-2, with 10 positions matching TRBD2. CDR3 length equals 16 residues. The V gene's germline CDR1 is SGHRS and CDR2 YFSETQ. With V trimmed by 4 bases and J by 1 base, 4 bases remained unmatched. The CDR3 region is CASSRGLAVNTGELFF. Written as DNA, the CDR3 is TGCGCCAGCAGCCGAGGACTAGCGGTGAACACCGGGGAGCTGTTTTTT.

This chain links TRBV5-5 with TRBJ1-3; D is undetermined. This CDR3 spans 17 amino acids. Trimming pared 2 bases from V and 2 bases from J, leaving 17 bases between. CDR1 is SGHKS, CDR2 YYEKEE, per germline (reference sequence). CDR3 region: CASSFDPFPGAGNTIYF. CDR3 sequence (DNA): TGTGCCAGCAGCTTCGACCCATTCCCCGGCGCTGGAAACACCATATATTTT.

This chain connects TRBV5-1 to TRBJ2-5; D unresolved. V gave up 10 bases and J gave up 4 bases, with 17 bases separating them. Looked up from germline, CDR1 is SGHRS and CDR2 is YFSETQ. The length of the CDR3 is 13 residues. As DNA, the CDR3 is TGCGCCGGGTCCCCCGGAGTAGCAGAGACCCAGTACTTC. This sequence encodes CAGSPGVAETQYF. Complete variable domain (other parts from reference TRBV5-1 and TRBJ2-5): KAGVTQTPRYLIKTRGQQVTLSCSPISGHRSVSWYQQTPGQGLQFLFEYFSETQRNKGNFPGRFSGRQFSNSRSEMNVSTLELGDSALYLCAGSPGVAETQYFGPGTRLLVL.

The V and J genes are TRBV9 and TRBJ2-5, with D possibly being TRBD1 (6 bases). V gave up 4 bases and J gave up 3 bases, with 13 bases separating them. The germline gives CDR1 SGDLS, CDR2 YYNGEE. The CDR3 is 14 residues long. CDR3: CASSPRQDKETQYF. The CDR3 DNA is TGTGCCAGCAGCCCGAGACAGGATAAAGAGACCCAGTACTTC.

The V call is TRBV5-6, the J call TRBJ2-7, with D perhaps TRBD2 (6 bases). Germline loops: CDR1 SGHDT, CDR2 YYEEEE. V shed 5 bases and J shed 0 bases, with 9 bases lying between them. The CDR3 sequence is 13 residues long. CDR3 in amino acids: CASSWRDSYEQYF. The CDR3, as DNA: TGTGCCAGCAGTTGGCGGGACTCCTACGAGCAGTACTTC.

V and J are TRBV2 and TRBJ1-2, with TRBD1 matching 7 bases. CDR1 SNHLY and CDR2 FYNNEI come from the germline V gene. The V gene end was trimmed by 4 bases and the J gene end by 4 bases; junction bases not matched to a gene: 12. The CDR3 has 16 residues. The CDR3 loop is CASSVTERGQGYGYTF. CDR3 in DNA: TGTGCCAGCAGTGTGACTGAAAGGGGGCAGGGCTATGGCTACACCTTC. The whole variable domain, remainder taken from reference TRBV2 and TRBJ1-2, is EPEVTQTPSHQVTQMGQEVILRCVPISNHLYFYWYRQILGQKVEFLVSFYNNEISEKSEIFDDQFSVERPDGSNFTLKIRSTKLEDSAMYFCASSVTERGQGYGYTFGSGTRLTVV.

The J gene is TRBJ2-1, the V gene TRBV5-1; 7 bases fit TRBD2. CDR3 length equals 15 residues. The V segment lost 4 bases and the J segment 6 bases; nucleotides outside the gene matches: 10. CDR1 SGHRS and CDR2 YFSETQ come from the germline V gene. In DNA form, the CDR3 reads TGCGCCAGCAGCCCGAGCGGGGAGGGACGCAATGAGCAGTTCTTC. It translates to CASSPSGEGRNEQFF.

This chain uses TRBV7-9 with TRBJ1-5; D remains ambiguous. The V and J ends lost 4 bases and 6 bases respectively, with 7 bases between them. CDR1 is SEHNR and CDR2 is FQNEAQ in the germline V gene (reference sequence). This CDR3 spans 12 amino acids. The CDR3 protein is CASSSGLQPQHF. The CDR3 nucleotides are TGTGCCAGCAGCTCAGGTCTTCAGCCCCAGCATTTT.